The following is a T cell receptor (beta chain) sequence with its context. What it binds is not known. The sample belongs to a study of T cell responses to AZD1222 COVID-19 vaccine. Broader study findings: Donors in the cohort were predominantly white British and more often female, and clonal diversity was possibly underestimated.

This CDR3 is 15 amino acids long. The ends were cut back, 0 bases at V and 0 bases at J, with 9 bases in the middle. Germline CDR1 and CDR2: SGHRS and YFSETQ. The method was immunoSEQ multiplex PCR; TCRdb's version includes in-frame clones alone and lacks a portion of them. The table includes 75,000 to 90,000 clones, roughly nine tenths detected once. The material was peripheral blood, obtained 28 days after the second AZD1222 dose. The chain has TRBV5-1 and TRBJ1-1, with a weak D call TRBD1 (5 bases). This receptor was identified in an adult who received the AZD1222 COVID-19 vaccine. Here the CDR3 DNA reads TGCGCCAGCAGCTTGGACTGGGGGTTGAACACTGAAGCTTTCTTT. It codes for CASSLDWGLNTEAFF.